Detailed here is one TCR beta chain. Its antigen is unknown. The data were taken from a study of T cells after yellow fever vaccination. Study context: Preparation of fractions with low cell numbers was performed using SMART-Seq v4 Ultra Low Input.

Study-level results: Clonotypes found in both CD4 and CD8 compartments made up a small share. Booster sampling recovered most clones from primary vaccination (approximately 96% CD4, around 88% CD8).

CDR1 is MNHNS, CDR2 SASEGT, per germline. This CDR3 has 14 amino acids. Trimming shortened V by 8 bases and J by 2 bases, and 10 bases separated the two germline ends. 5'RACE template switching added a universal primer site and UMIs to TCR cDNA. MiXCR was run by TCRdb on the 5' RACE reads, yielding one entry per CDR3 protein. The sample yields 200,000 to 300,000 distinct CDR3 sequences, around 7% seen once. The rearrangement links TRBV6-1 to TRBJ2-6; D unclear. This sequence originates from a man aged 25 to 40 who received the YFV17D yellow fever vaccine. Sample: CD4+ T cells sorted from PBMCs, taken 15 days after the yellow fever booster vaccination. This CDR3 is CASLLIPGANVLTF. DNA for the CDR3: TGTGCCAGCCTTCTAATACCTGGGGCCAACGTCCTGACTTTC.